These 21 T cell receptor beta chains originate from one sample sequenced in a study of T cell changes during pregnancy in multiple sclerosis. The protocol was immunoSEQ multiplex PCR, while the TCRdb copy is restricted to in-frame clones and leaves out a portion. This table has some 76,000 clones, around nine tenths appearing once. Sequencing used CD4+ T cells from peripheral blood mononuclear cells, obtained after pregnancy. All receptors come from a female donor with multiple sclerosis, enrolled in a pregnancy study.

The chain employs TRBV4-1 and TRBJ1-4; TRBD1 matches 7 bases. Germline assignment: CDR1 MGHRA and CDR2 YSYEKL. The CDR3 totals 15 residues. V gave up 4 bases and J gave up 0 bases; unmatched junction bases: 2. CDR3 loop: CASSRQGATNEKLFF. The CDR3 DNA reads TGCGCCAGCAGCCGTCAGGGGGCAACTAATGAAAAACTGTTTTTT.

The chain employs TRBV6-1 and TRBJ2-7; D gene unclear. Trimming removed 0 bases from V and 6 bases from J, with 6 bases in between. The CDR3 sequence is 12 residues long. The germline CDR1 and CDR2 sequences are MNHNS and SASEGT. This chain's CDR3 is CASSEALPEQYF. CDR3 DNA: TGTGCCAGCAGTGAAGCACTTCCCGAGCAGTACTTC.

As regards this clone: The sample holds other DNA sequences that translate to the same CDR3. CDR3 in DNA: TGTGCCAGCGGGAGAAATGAGCAGTTCTTC. It translates to CASGRNEQFF. The genes are TRBV28 and TRBJ2-1; tentative D call: TRBD2 (5 bases). CDR1 is MDHEN, CDR2 SYDVKM, per germline. With 8 bases removed from V and 7 bases from J, the gap between germline ends came to 6 bases. CDR3 size: 10 residues.

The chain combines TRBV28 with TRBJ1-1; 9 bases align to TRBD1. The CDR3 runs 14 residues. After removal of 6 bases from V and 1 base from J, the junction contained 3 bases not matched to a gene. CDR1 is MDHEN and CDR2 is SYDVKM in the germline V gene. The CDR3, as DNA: TGTGCCAGCAGGGGGACAGGGCAGAACACTGAAGCTTTCTTT. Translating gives CASRGTGQNTEAFF.

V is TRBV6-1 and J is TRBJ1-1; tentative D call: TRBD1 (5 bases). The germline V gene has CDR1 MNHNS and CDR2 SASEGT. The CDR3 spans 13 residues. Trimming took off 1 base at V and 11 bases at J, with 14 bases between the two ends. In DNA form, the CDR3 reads TGTGCCAGCAGTGAAGTGGGGGGGTGGCGGGCTTTCTTT. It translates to CASSEVGGWRAFF.

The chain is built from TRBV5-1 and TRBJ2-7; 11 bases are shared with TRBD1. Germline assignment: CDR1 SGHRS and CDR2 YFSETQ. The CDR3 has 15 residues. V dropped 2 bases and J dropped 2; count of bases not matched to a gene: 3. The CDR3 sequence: CASSFGQGAAYEQYF. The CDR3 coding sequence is TGCGCCAGCAGCTTCGGACAGGGGGCGGCCTACGAGCAGTACTTC.

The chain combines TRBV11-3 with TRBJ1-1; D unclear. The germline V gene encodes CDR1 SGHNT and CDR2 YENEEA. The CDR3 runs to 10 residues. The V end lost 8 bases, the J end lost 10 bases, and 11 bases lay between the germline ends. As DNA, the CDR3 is TGTGCCAGCCTCACTACACGAGCTTTCTTT. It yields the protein CASLTTRAFF.

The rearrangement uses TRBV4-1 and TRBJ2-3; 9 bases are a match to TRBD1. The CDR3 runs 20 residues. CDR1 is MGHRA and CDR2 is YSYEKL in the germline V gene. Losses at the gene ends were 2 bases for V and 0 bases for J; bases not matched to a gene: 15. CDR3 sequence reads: CASSQNRGQGDLSSTDTQYF. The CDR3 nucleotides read TGCGCCAGCAGCCAAAACCGGGGACAGGGTGACCTTTCTAGCACAGATACGCAGTATTTT.

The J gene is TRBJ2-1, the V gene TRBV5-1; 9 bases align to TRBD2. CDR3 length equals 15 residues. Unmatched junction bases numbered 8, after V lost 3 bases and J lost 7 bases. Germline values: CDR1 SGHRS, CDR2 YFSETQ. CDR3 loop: CASSSASGTVNEQFF. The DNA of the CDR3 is TGCGCCAGCAGCTCGGCTAGCGGGACGGTAAATGAGCAGTTCTTC.

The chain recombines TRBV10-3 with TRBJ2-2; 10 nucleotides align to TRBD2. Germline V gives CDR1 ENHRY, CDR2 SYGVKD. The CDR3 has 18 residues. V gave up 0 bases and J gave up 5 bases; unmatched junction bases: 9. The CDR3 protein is CAISESSALAGDTGELFF. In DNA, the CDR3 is TGTGCCATCAGTGAGTCGTCGGCCCTAGCGGGGGATACCGGGGAGCTGTTTTTT.

CDR3 sequence reads: CASSLDNRGIGNTIYF. The CDR3, as DNA: TGTGCCAGCAGCTTAGATAACAGGGGGATTGGGAACACCATATATTTT. The rearrangement joins TRBV7-2 to TRBJ1-3; 8 positions match TRBD1. Germline V gene sequence: CDR1 SGHTA, CDR2 FQGNSA. V lost 1 base, J lost 7 bases, and 9 bases stayed unmatched. This CDR3 spans 16 amino acids.

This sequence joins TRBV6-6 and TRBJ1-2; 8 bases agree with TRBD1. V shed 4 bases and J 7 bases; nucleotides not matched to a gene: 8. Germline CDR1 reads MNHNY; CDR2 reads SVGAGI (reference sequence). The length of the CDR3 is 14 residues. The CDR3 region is CASSSRGRRAGYTF. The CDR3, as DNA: TGTGCCAGCAGTTCCAGGGGGCGACGCGCTGGCTACACCTTC.

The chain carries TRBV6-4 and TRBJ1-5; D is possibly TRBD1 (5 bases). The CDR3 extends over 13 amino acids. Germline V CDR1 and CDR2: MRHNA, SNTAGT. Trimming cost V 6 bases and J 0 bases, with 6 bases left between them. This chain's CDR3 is CASSRDSNQPQHF. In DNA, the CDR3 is TGTGCCAGCAGCAGGGATAGCAATCAGCCCCAGCATTTT.

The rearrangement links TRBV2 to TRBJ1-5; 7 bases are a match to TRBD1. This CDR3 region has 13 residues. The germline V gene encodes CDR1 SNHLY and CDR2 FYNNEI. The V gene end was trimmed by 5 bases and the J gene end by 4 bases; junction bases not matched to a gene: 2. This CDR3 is CASSQTGNQPQHF. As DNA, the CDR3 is TGTGCCAGCAGTCAGACAGGGAATCAGCCCCAGCATTTT.

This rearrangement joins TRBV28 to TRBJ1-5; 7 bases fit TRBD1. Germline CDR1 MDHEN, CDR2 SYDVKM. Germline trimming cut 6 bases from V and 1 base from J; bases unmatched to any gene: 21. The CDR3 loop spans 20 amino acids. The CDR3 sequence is CASRTKTGPRQGISNQPQHF. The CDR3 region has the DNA TGTGCCAGCAGGACAAAAACCGGCCCACGACAGGGAATCAGCAATCAGCCCCAGCATTTT.

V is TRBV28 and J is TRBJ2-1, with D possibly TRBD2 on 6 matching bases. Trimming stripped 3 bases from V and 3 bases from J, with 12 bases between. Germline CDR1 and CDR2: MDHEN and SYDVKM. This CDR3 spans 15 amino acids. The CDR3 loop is CASSLPGAVYNEQFF. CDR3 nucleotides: TGTGCCAGCAGTTTGCCGGGAGCTGTCTACAATGAGCAGTTCTTC.

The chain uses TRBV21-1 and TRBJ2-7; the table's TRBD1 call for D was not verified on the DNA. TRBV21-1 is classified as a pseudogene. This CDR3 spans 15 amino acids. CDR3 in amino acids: CASSKATGISYEQYF. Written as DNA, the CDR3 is TGTGCCAGCAGCAAAGCGACAGGAATTTCCTACGAGCAGTACTTC.

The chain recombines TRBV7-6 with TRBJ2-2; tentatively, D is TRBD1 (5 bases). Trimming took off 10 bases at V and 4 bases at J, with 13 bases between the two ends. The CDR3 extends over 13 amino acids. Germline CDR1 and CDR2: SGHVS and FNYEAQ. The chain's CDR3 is CAIYRNPTGELFF. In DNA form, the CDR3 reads TGTGCCATCTACAGGAACCCCACCGGGGAGCTGTTTTTT.

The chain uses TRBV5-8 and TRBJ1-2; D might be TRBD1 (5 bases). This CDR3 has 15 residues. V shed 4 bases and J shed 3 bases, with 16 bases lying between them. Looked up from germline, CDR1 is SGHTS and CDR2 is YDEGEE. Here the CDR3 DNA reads TGTGCCAGCAGCCCCCGTTCGGGGGACTACTATGGCTACACCTTC. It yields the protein CASSPRSGDYYGYTF.

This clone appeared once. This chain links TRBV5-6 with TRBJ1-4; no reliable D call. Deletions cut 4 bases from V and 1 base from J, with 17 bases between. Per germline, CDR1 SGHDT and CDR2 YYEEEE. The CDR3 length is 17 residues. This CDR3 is CASSILSLTLTNEKLFF. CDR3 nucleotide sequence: TGTGCCAGCAGCATCCTGAGCCTCACCTTAACTAATGAAAAACTGTTTTTT.

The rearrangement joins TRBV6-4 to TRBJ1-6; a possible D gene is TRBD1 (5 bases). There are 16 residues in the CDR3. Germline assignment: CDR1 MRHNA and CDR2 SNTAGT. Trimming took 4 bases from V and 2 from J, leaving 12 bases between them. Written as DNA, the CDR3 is TGTGCCAGCAGTGGCAGGGCTGGAACCTATAATTCACCCCTCCACTTT. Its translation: CASSGRAGTYNSPLHF.